A single sample gave rise to the 4 T cell receptor beta chains below, sequenced in a study of CD8 T cells in ankylosing spondylitis listed by TCRdb under 2017. General conclusions and limits of the study: A TCR beta motif of several highly homologous amino acid variants appeared characteristic of blood from ankylosing spondylitis patients.

The receptor library was made with 5' RACE. The listed sequencing device is Illumina HiSeq 2500. TCRdb reanalyzed the raw reads on its own, using fastp at Q25 for trimming and MiXCR for clone calling, and kept in-frame beta chains. Identical CDR3 proteins give one entry, which carries the most common genes and DNA. Present in this sample are roughly 350,000 distinct CDR3 sequences, roughly 8% of which were seen just once. Together, the top ten hold roughly 14% of the sample. Their recognized antigens are unknown. The sequencing input was blood, either unsorted or a sorted T cell fraction (not recorded which). The receptors come from a male donor with ankylosing spondylitis.

This clonotype was detected only a few times. The chain carries TRBV29-1 and TRBJ2-3; 13 bases map to TRBD2. CDR3 length equals 17 residues. V trimming: 6 bases; J trimming: 4 bases; junction bases outside the gene matches: 13. Germline V gene sequence: CDR1 SQVTM, CDR2 ANQGSEA. The CDR3: CSVAGTSGKTASDTQYF. Here the CDR3 DNA reads TGCAGCGTCGCCGGGACTAGCGGGAAAACAGCATCAGATACGCAGTATTTT.

This clonotype was found many times. The chain combines TRBV5-1 with TRBJ2-7; a weak D match, TRBD2 (6 bases). This CDR3 contains 15 residues. V was trimmed by 1 base and J by 3 bases, leaving 14 bases between them. CDR1 is SGHRS, CDR2 YFSETQ, per germline. The CDR3 nucleotides are TGCGCCAGCAGCTTGAGGGCGGGGTCGGACTACGAGCAGTACTTC. Translation gives CASSLRAGSDYEQYF.

This clonotype was seen at least ten times. The chain has TRBV11-2 and TRBJ2-1; the D is unclear. The CDR3 spans 14 residues. Germline V CDR1 and CDR2: SGHAT, FQNNGV. Trimming left V 2 bases short and J 7 bases short, with 12 bases between. The DNA for the CDR3 is TGTGCCAGCAGCTTAAGATCCTATCGGAATGAGCAGTTCTTC. It yields the protein CASSLRSYRNEQFF.

The CDR3 DNA is TGTGCCAGCAAAATCGGGACAGGGGGTCCGAACACCGGGGAGCTGTTTTTT. It is translated as CASKIGTGGPNTGELFF. V and J are TRBV6-1 and TRBJ2-2; 11 bases align to TRBD1. CDR3 size: 17 residues. The junction had 7 bases not matched to a gene; V was cut back by 7 bases and J by 0 bases. Looked up from germline, CDR1 is MNHNS and CDR2 is SASEGT.